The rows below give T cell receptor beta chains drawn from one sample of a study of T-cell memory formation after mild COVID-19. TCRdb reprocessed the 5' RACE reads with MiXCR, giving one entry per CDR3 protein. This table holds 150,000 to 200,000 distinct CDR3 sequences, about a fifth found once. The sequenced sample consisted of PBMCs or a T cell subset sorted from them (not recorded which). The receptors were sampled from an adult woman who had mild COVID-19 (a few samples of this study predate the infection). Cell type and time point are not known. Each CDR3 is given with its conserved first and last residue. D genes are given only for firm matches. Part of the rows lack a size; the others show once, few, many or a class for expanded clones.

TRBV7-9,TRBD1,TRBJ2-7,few,CASSLAQTGPYF,TGTGCCAGCAGCTTAGCACAGACAGGGCCGTACTTC
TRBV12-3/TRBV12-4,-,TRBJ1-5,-,CASSFWAGDQPQHF,TGTGCCAGCAGTTTTTGGGCAGGGGATCAGCCCCAGCATTTT
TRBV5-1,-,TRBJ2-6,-,CASSDRVGANVLTF,TGCGCCAGCAGCGACAGAGTTGGGGCCAACGTCCTGACTTTC
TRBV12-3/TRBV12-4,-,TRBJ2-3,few,CASSLGPSVPPRADTQYF,TGTGCCAGCAGTTTGGGGCCTAGCGTTCCCCCGAGGGCAGATACGCAGTATTTT
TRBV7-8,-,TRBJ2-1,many,CASSPYYSSYNEQFF,TGTGCCAGCAGCCCTTACTATAGCTCCTACAATGAGCAGTTCTTC
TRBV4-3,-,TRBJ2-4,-,CASSRGRFGNIQYF,TGCGCCAGCAGCCGTGGCAGGTTTGGAAACATTCAGTACTTC
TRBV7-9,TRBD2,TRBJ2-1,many,CASSSPTSGGRNEQFF,TGTGCCAGCAGCTCTCCGACTAGCGGGGGTCGGAATGAGCAGTTCTTC
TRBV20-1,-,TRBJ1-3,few,CSAVGGTPGNTIYF,TGCAGTGCTGTCGGGGGTACTCCTGGAAACACCATATATTTT
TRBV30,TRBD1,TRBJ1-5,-,CAWSQGADNQPQHF,TGTGCCTGGTCACAGGGGGCCGACAATCAGCCCCAGCATTTT
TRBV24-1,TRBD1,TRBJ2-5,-,CATRSTGVEETQYF,TGTGCCACCAGGTCTACAGGGGTTGAAGAGACCCAGTACTTC
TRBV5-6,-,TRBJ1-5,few,CASSLAGEGSNQPQHF,TGTGCCAGCAGCTTGGCCGGGGAGGGGAGCAATCAGCCCCAGCATTTT
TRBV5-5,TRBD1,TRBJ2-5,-,CASTDRDWETQYF,TGTGCCAGCACAGACAGGGATTGGGAGACCCAGTACTTC
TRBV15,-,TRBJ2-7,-,CATSRERDGYEQYF,TGTGCCACCAGCAGAGAGCGGGATGGCTACGAGCAGTACTTC
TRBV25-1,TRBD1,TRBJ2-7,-,CASSEFPGTAFPPHYEQYF,TGTGCCAGCAGTGAATTCCCCGGGACAGCCTTTCCCCCCCACTACGAGCAGTACTTC
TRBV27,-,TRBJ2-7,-,CASGRDSSYEQYF,TGTGCCAGCGGGAGGGACAGCTCCTACGAGCAGTACTTC
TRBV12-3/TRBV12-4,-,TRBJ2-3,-,CASSFGHRADTQYF,TGTGCCAGCAGCTTTGGACATCGGGCAGATACGCAGTATTTT
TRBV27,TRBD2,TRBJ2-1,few,CASSLWGTSGNNEQFF,TGTGCCAGCAGTTTATGGGGGACTAGCGGGAACAATGAGCAGTTCTTC
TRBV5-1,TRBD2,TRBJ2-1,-,CASRGGGRSHNEQFF,TGCGCCAGCAGAGGTGGCGGGAGGAGTCACAATGAGCAGTTCTTC
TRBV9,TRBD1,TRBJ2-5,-,CASSGTGVLETQYF,TGTGCCAGCAGCGGTACAGGGGTTCTGGAGACCCAGTACTTC
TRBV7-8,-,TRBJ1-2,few,CASSLWDYGYTF,TGTGCCAGCAGCTTATGGGACTATGGCTACACCTTC
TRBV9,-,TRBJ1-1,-,CASSVDTTGTEAFF,TGTGCCAGCAGCGTAGACACTACCGGCACTGAAGCTTTCTTT
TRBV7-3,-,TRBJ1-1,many,CASSLIPGEGTEAFF,TGTGCCAGCAGCTTAATTCCAGGAGAGGGCACTGAAGCTTTCTTT
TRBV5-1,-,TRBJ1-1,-,CASSMGRYTEAFF,TGCGCCAGCAGCATGGGGCGGTACACTGAAGCTTTCTTT
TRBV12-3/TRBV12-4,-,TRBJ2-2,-,CASSFVSILGGELFF,TGTGCCAGCAGTTTCGTCTCGATTTTGGGCGGGGAGCTGTTTTTT
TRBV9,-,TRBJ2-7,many,CASSPGTAPYEQYF,TGTGCCAGCAGCCCCGGGACCGCACCCTACGAGCAGTACTTC
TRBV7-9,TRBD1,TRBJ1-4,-,CASSGDRGRSEKLFF,TGTGCCAGCAGCGGCGACAGGGGTCGGTCCGAAAAACTGTTTTTT
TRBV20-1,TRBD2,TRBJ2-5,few,CSARRYNSGGDQETQYF,TGCAGTGCTCGAAGATATAATAGCGGGGGGGACCAAGAGACCCAGTACTTC
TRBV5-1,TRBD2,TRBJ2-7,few,CASSLGLAGEVRSREQYF,TGCGCCAGCAGCTTAGGACTAGCGGGAGAGGTAAGGTCACGCGAGCAGTACTTC